The sequence of this T cell receptor beta chain was determined in a study of T cell responses to AZD1222 COVID-19 vaccine. Study-level findings and limits: None of the repertoires were sampled until the peak T cell response had passed.

As regards this clone: Its antigen remains unknown.

The assay was immunoSEQ multiplex PCR, and TCRdb's table has in-frame clones only and misses some. The sample holds about 140,000 clones; roughly 90% are singletons and the top ten take 2.5% to 4%. Germline values: CDR1 SGHRS, CDR2 YFSETQ. The length of the CDR3 is 16 residues. With 3 bases removed from V and 1 base from J, the gap between germline ends came to 14 bases. The sequence was obtained from an adult in good health. Sequencing was performed on peripheral blood, taken on day 0 of AZD1222 vaccination. This rearrangement joins TRBV5-1 to TRBJ2-1; tentatively, D is TRBD1 or TRBD2 (5 bases each). As DNA, the CDR3 is TGCGCCAGCAGCTCTGGGACCGGCAGGTCCTACAATGAGCAGTTCTTC. Translating gives CASSSGTGRSYNEQFF.